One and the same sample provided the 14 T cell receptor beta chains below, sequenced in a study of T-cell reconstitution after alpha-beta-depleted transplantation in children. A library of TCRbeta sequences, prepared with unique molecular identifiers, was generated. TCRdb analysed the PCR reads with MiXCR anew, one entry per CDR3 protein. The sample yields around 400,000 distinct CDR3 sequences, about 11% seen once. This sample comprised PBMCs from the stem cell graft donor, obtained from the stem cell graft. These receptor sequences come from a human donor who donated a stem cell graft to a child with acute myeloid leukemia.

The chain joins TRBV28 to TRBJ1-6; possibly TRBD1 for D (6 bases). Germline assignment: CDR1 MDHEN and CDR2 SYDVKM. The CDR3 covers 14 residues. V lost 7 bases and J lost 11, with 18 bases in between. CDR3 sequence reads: CASTVSDSVTPLHF. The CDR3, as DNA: TGTGCCAGCACTGTCTCGGACAGTGTGACACCCCTCCACTTT.

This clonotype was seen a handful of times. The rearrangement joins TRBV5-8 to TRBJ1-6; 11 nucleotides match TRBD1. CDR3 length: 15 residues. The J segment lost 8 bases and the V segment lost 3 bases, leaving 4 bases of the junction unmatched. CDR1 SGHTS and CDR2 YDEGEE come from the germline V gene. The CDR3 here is CASSWTGGRDSPLHF. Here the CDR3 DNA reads TGTGCCAGCAGCTGGACAGGGGGCAGGGATTCACCCCTCCACTTT.

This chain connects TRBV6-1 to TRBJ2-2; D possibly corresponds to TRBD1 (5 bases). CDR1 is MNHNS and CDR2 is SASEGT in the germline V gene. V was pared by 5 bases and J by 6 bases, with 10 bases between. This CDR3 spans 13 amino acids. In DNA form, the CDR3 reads TGTGCCAGCAGTACAGGATTCTCCGGGGAGCTGTTTTTT. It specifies CASSTGFSGELFF.

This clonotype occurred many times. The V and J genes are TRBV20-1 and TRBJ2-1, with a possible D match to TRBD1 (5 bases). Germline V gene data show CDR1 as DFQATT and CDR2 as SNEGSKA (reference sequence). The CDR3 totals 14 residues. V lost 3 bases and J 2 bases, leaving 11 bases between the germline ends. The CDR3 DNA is TGCAGTGCTAGCCAGGGATCTACCTACAATGAGCAGTTCTTC. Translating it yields CSASQGSTYNEQFF.

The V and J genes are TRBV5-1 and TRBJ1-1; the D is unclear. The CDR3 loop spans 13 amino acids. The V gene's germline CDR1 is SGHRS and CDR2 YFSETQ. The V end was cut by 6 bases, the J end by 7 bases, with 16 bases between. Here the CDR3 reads CASKVMPEGEAFF. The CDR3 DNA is TGCGCCAGCAAGGTCATGCCGGAGGGTGAAGCTTTCTTT.

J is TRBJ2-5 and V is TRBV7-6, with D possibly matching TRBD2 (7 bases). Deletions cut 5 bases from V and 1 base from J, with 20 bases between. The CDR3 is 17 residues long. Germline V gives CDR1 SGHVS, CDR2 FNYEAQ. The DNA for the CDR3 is TGTGCCAGCAGCAGAACGGGACACGGGGGGCTCCAAGAGACCCAGTACTTC. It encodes CASSRTGHGGLQETQYF.

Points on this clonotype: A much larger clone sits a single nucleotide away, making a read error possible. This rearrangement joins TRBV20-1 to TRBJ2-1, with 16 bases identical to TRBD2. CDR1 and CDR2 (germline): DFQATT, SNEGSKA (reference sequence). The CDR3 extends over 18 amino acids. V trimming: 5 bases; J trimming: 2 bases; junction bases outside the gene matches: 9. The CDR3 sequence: CSASTGGLAGGAYNEQFF. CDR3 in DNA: TGCAGTGCTTCGACAGGGGGACTAGCGGGAGGGGCCTACAATGAGCAGTTCTTC.

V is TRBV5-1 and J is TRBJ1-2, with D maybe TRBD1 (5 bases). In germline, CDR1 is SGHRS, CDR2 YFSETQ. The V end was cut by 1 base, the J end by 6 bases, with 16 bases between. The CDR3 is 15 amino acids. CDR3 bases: TGCGCCAGCAGCTTGAGAGGCAGGGTGGTGGATGGCTACACCTTC. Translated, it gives CASSLRGRVVDGYTF.

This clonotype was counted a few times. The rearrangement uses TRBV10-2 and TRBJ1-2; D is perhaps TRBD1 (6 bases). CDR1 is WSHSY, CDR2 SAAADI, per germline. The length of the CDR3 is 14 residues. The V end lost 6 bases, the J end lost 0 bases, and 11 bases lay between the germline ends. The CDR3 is CASSGRGPNYGYTF. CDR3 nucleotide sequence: TGCGCCAGCAGCGGCAGGGGCCCTAACTATGGCTACACCTTC.

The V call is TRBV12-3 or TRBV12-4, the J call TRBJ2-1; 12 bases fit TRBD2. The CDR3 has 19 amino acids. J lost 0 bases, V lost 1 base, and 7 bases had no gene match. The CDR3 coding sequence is TGTGCCAGCAGTTTAGTACTAGCGGGGGGCCTAAGCTCCTACAATGAGCAGTTCTTC. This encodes CASSLVLAGGLSSYNEQFF.

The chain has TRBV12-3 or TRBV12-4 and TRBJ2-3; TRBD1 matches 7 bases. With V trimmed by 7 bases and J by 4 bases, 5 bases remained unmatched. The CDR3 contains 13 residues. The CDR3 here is CASKGQLADTQYF. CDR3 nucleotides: TGTGCCAGCAAGGGACAGTTGGCAGATACGCAGTATTTT.

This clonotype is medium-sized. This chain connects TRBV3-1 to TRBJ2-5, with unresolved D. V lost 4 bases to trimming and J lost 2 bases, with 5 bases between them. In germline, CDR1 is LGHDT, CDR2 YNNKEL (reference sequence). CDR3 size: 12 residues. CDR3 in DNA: TGTGCCAGCAGCCGTAGGCAAGAGACCCAGTACTTC. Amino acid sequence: CASSRRQETQYF.

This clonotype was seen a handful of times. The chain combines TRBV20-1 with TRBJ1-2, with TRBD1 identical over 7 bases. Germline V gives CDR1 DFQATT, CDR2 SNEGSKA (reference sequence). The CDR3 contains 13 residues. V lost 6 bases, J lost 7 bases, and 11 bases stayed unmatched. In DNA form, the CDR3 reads TGCAGTGCAAGTAAATCGGGACAGCTTGGCTACACCTTC. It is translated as CSASKSGQLGYTF.

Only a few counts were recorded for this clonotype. The CDR3 reads CASRSGPSTGTQYF. CDR3 nucleotide sequence: TGTGCCAGCAGATCGGGACCGAGCACAGGGACCCAGTACTTC. The rearrangement uses TRBV7-2 and TRBJ2-5; D is tentatively TRBD1 or TRBD2 (5 bases each). V lost 6 bases to trimming and J lost 7 bases, with 18 bases between them. Germline CDR1 reads SGHTA; CDR2 reads FQGNSA. CDR3 length: 14 amino acids.